The sample holds one count of the clone carrying this T cell receptor beta chain. The target antigen is unknown. Only Caucasian adults living in Nashville, Tennessee served as donors. The sample is drawn from a study of shared clonotypes between healthy human individuals. Study-level information: CD4 naive and memory got three plates each, CD8 naive two, CD8 memory one. Study-wide results and caveats: Four donors shared around 5.2% of their naive CD4 clonotypes.

The authors split each subset's genomic DNA evenly across several immunoSEQ plates. Sequenced by immunoSEQ multiplex PCR; TCRdb stores in-frame clones only, minus some. The sample yields 2 million to 2.5 million clones, approximately 95% seen once. CDR3 size: 19 residues. J gave up 1 base and V 6 bases, and 19 bases lay outside the gene matches. Germline V CDR1 and CDR2: LNHNV, YYDKDF (reference sequence). The receptor was derived from a young man in good health. The chain carries TRBV15 and TRBJ1-1, with 8 bases matching TRBD1. Source material: naive CD4+ T cells sorted from blood. As for subset: CD45RA+ positively selected. In nucleotides, the CDR3 is TGTGCCACCAGTGTCGGGCCCCTAAGGACAGGGCTTGGGAACACTGAAGCTTTCTTT. Residues: CATSVGPLRTGLGNTEAFF.